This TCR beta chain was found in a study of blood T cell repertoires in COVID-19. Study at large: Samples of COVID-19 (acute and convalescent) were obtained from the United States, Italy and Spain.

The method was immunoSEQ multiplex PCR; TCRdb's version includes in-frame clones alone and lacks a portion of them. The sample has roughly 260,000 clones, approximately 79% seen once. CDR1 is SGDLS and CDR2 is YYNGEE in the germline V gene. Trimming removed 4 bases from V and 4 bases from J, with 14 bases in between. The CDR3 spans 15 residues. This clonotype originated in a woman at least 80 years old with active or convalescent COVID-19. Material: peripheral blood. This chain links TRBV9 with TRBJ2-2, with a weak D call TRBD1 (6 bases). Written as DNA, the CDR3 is TGTGCCAGCAGCCCTCAGGGGATAGGCACCGGGGAGCTGTTTTTT. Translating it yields CASSPQGIGTGELFF. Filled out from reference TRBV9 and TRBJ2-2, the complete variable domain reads DSGVTQTPKHLITATGQRVTLRCSPRSGDLSVYWYQQSLDQGLQFLIQYYNGEERAKGNILERFSAQQFPDLHSELNLSSLELGDSALYFCASSPQGIGTGELFFGEGSRLTVL.